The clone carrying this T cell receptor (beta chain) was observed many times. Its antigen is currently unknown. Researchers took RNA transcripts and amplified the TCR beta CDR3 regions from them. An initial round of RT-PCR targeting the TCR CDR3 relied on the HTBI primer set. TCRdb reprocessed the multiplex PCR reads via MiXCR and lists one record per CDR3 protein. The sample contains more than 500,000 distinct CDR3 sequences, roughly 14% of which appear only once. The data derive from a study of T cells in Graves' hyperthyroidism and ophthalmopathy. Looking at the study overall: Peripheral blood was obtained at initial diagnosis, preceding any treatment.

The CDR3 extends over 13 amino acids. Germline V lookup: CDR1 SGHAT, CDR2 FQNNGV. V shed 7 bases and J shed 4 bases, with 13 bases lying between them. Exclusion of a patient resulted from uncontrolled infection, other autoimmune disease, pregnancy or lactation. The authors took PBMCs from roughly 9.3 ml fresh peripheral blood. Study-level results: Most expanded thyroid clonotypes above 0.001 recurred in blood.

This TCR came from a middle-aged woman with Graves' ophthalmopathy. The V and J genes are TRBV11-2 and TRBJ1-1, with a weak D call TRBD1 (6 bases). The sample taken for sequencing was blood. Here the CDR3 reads CASTRGVGTEAFF. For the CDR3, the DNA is TGTGCCAGCACCAGGGGAGTCGGCACTGAAGCTTTCTTT.